Each of the 2 T cell receptor beta chains below was sequenced from the same sample in a study of blood T cell repertoires in COVID-19. Only in-frame clones appear in the TCRdb table, and some are missing; sequencing was by immunoSEQ multiplex PCR. Of under 150,000 clones in the sample, about 70% were seen once. Sequencing was carried out using peripheral blood. The receptors originated from a woman between 65 and 79 years old with acute or convalescent COVID-19.

The chain is built from TRBV3-1 (or the pseudogene TRBV3-2) and TRBJ1-1; the D is unclear. The germline V gene has CDR1 LGHDT and CDR2 YNNKEL (reference sequence). The CDR3 length is 13 residues. The V end was cut by 3 bases, the J end by 9 bases, with 14 bases between. The CDR3 DNA follows: TGTGCCAGCAGCCAGCCACCGGTCCCCAAAGCTTTCTTT. It specifies CASSQPPVPKAFF.

This chain connects TRBV6-2 or TRBV6-3 to TRBJ1-6, with a tentative D call TRBD1 (5 bases). The CDR3 loop spans 14 amino acids. V dropped 6 bases and J dropped 7 bases, with 13 bases sitting between them. Germline V CDR1 and CDR2: MNHEY, SVGEGT. CDR3 protein: CASSQDRPNSPLHF. The CDR3 bases are TGTGCCAGCAGCCAAGACAGACCGAATTCACCCCTCCACTTT.